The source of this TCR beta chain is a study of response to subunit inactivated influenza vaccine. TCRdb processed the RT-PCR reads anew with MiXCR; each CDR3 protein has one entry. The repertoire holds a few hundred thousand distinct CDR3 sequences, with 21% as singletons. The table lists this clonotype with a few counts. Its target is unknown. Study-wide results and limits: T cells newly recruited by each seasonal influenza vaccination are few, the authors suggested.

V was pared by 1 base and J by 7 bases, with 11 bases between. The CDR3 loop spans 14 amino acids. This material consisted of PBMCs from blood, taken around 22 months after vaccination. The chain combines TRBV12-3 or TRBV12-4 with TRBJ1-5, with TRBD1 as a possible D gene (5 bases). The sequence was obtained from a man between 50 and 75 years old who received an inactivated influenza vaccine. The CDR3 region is CASSLGVGAQPQHF. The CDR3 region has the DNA TGTGCCAGCAGTTTAGGCGTAGGGGCCCAGCCCCAGCATTTT.